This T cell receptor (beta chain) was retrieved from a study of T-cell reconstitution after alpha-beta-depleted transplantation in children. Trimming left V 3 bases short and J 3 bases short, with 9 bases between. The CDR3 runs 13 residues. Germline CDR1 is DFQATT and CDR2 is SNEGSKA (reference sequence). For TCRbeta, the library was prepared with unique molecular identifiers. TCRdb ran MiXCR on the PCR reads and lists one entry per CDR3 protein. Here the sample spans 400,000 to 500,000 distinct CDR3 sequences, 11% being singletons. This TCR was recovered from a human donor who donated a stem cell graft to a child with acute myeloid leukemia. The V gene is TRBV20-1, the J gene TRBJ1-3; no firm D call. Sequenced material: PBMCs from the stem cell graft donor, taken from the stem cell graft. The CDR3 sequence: CSAREGIGNTIYF. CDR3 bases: TGCAGTGCTAGGGAGGGTATTGGAAACACCATATATTTT.